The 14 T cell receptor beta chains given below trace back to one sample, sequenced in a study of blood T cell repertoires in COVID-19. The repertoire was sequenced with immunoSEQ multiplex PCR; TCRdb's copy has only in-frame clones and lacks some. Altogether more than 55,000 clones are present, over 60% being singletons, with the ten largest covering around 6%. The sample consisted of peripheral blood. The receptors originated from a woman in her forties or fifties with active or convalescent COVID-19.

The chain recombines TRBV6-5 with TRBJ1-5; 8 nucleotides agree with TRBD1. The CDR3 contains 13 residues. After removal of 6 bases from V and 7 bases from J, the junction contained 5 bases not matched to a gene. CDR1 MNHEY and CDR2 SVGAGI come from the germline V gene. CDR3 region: CASSRTGSQPQHF. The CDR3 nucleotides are TGTGCCAGCAGCCGGACAGGGAGCCAGCCCCAGCATTTT.

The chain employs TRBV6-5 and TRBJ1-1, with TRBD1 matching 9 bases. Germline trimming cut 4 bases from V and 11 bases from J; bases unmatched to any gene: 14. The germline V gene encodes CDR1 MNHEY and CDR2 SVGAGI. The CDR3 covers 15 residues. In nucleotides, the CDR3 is TGTGCCAGCAGTTCAGACAGGGGGAACCATTTTTGGGCTTTCTTT. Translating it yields CASSSDRGNHFWAFF.

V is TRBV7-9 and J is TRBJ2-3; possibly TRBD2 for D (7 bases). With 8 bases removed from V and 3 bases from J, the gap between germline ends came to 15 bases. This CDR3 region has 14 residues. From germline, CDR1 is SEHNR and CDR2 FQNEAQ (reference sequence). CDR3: CASGQGGATDTQYF. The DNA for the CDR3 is TGTGCCAGCGGCCAAGGGGGGGCGACAGATACGCAGTATTTT. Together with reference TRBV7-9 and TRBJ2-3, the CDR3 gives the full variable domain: DTGVSQNPRHKITKRGQNVTFRCDPISEHNRLYWYRQTLGQGPEFLTYFQNEAQLEKSRLLSDRFSAERPKGSFSTLEIQRTEQGDSAMYLCASGQGGATDTQYFGPGTRLTVL.

The DNA for the CDR3 is TGTGCCAGCAGCGTATACATGGGGACTAGCGGAAGCACAGATACGCAGTATTTT. It yields the protein CASSVYMGTSGSTDTQYF. The chain is built from TRBV9 and TRBJ2-3; 11 bases align to TRBD2. The germline V gene encodes CDR1 SGDLS and CDR2 YYNGEE. This CDR3 has 18 amino acids. Losses at the gene ends were 1 base for V and 0 bases for J; bases not matched to a gene: 7.

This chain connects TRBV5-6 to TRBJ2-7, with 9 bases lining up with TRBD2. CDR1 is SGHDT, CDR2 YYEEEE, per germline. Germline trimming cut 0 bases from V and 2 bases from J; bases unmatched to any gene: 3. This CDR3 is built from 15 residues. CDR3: CASSLGLAVPYEQYF. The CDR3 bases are TGTGCCAGCAGCTTGGGACTAGCGGTCCCCTACGAGCAGTACTTC.

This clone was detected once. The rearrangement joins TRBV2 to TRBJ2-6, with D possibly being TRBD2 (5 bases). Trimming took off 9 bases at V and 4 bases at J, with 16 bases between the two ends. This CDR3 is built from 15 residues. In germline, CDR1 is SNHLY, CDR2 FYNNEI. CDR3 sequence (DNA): TGTGCCAGGGGCGTCGGGGAGTCCGGGGCCAACGTCCTGACTTTC. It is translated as CARGVGESGANVLTF.

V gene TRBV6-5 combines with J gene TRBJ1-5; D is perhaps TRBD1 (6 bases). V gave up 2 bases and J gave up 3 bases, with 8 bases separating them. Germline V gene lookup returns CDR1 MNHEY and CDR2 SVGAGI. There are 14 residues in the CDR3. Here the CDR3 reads CASSYGDTNQPQHF. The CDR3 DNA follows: TGTGCCAGCAGTTACGGGGACACCAATCAGCCCCAGCATTTT.

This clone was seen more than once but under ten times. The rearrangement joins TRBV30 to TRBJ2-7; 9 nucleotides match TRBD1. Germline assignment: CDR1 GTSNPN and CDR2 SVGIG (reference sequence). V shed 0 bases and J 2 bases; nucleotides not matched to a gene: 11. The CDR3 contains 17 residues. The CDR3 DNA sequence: TGTGCCTGGAGTGTATCCCCCTTCGACAGGGGGACCTACGAGCAGTACTTC. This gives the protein CAWSVSPFDRGTYEQYF. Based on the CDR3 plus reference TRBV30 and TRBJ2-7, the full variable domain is SQTIHQWPATLVQPVGSPLSLECTVEGTSNPNLYWYRQAAGRGLQLLFYSVGIGQISSEVPQNLSASRPQDRQFILSSKKLLLSDSGFYLCAWSVSPFDRGTYEQYFGPGTRLTVT.

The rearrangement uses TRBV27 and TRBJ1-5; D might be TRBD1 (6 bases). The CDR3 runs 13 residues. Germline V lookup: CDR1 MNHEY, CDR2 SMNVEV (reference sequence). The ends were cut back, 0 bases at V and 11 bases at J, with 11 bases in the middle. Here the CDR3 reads CASSLSGGASQHF. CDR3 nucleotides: TGTGCCAGCAGTTTATCCGGGGGGGCGTCCCAGCATTTT.

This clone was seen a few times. For the CDR3, the DNA is TGTGCCAGCAGCTTGGGACAGGTCAATCAGCCCCAGCATTTT. Amino acid sequence: CASSLGQVNQPQHF. The genes are TRBV5-5 and TRBJ1-5; TRBD1 might be the D (6 bases). The CDR3 contains 14 residues. Trimming took 0 bases from V and 3 from J, leaving 7 bases between them. The germline gives CDR1 SGHKS, CDR2 YYEKEE (reference sequence).

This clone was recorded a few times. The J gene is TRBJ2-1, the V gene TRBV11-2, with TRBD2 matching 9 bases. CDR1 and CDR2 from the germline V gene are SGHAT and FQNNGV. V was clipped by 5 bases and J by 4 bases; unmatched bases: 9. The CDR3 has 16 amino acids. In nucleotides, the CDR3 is TGTGCCAGCAGCCGTCTGATTAGCGGGAGATACAATGAGCAGTTCTTC. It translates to CASSRLISGRYNEQFF.

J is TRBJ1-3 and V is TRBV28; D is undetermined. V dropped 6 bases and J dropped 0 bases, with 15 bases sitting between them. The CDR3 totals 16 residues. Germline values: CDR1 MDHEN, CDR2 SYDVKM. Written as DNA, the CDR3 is TGTGCCAGCAGACTACTCCTAGGGAGCTCTGGAAACACCATATATTTT. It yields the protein CASRLLLGSSGNTIYF.

The CDR3 is CASSAGQGKTQYF. The CDR3 region has the DNA TGTGCCAGCAGCGCGGGACAGGGGAAGACCCAGTACTTC. The rearrangement uses TRBV11-3 and TRBJ2-5; TRBD1 matches at 10 bases. Losses at the gene ends were 5 bases for V and 6 bases for J; bases not matched to a gene: 3. The CDR3 runs to 13 residues. CDR1 SGHNT and CDR2 YENEEA come from the germline V gene.

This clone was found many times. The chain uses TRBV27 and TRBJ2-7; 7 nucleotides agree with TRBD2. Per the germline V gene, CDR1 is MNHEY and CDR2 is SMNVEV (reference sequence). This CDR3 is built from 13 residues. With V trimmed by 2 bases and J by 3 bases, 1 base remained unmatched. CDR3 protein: CASSLVAGYEQYF. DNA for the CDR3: TGTGCCAGCAGTTTAGTAGCGGGCTACGAGCAGTACTTC.